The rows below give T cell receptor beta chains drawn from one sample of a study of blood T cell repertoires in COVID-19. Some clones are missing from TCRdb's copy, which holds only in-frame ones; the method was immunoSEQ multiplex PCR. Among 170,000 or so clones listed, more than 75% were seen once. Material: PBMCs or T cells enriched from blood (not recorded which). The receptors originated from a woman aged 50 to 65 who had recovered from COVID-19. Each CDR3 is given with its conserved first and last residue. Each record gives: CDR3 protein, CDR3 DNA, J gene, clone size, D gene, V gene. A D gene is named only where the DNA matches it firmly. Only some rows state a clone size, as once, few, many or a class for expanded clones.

CDR3: CASSEARAGANVLTF
DNA: TGTGCCAGCAGTGAAGCGAGGGCTGGGGCCAACGTCCTGACTTTC
J: TRBJ2-6
size: NA
D: NA
V: TRBV6-1

CDR3: CASSPTVREDTQYF
DNA: TGTGCCAGCTCACCGACAGTTCGTGAAGATACGCAGTATTTT
J: TRBJ2-3
size: few
D: NA
V: TRBV18

CDR3: CASSQSGDGFNTEAFF
DNA: TGTGCCAGCAGCCAATCGGGGGACGGGTTCAACACTGAAGCTTTCTTT
J: TRBJ1-1
size: few
D: NA
V: TRBV7-9

CDR3: CSTGQGVNEQYF
DNA: TGCAGCACGGGACAGGGAGTCAACGAGCAGTACTTC
J: TRBJ2-7
size: once
D: TRBD1
V: TRBV29-1

CDR3: CASSSAWDRARGANVLTF
DNA: TGTGCCAGCAGCTCGGCTTGGGACAGGGCGAGGGGGGCCAACGTCCTGACTTTC
J: TRBJ2-6
size: NA
D: TRBD1
V: TRBV5-6

CDR3: CASSPPRGGGAYEQYF
DNA: TGTGCCAGCAGCCCCCCCCGAGGTGGGGGGGCCTACGAGCAGTACTTC
J: TRBJ2-7
size: once
D: TRBD2
V: TRBV7-9

CDR3: CASSPPPGEKLFF
DNA: TGTGCCAGCAGCCCGCCGCCAGGGGAAAAACTGTTTTTT
J: TRBJ1-4
size: NA
D: NA
V: TRBV3-1/TRBV3-2

CDR3: CASSLLRGITDTQYF
DNA: TGTGCCAGCAGCTTATTACGCGGGATCACAGATACGCAGTATTTT
J: TRBJ2-3
size: NA
D: NA
V: TRBV11-2

CDR3: CASSFVGQGIYEQYF
DNA: TGCGCCAGCAGCTTTGTTGGACAGGGGATCTACGAGCAGTACTTC
J: TRBJ2-7
size: NA
D: TRBD1
V: TRBV5-1

CDR3: CASHRAGVPGEQYF
DNA: TGTGCCAGCCACCGGGCGGGAGTCCCGGGGGAGCAGTACTTC
J: TRBJ2-7
size: NA
D: TRBD2
V: TRBV11-2

CDR3: CASSPKIAGELFF
DNA: TGTGCCAGCAGTCCTAAGATAGCCGGGGAGCTGTTTTTT
J: TRBJ2-2
size: NA
D: NA
V: TRBV12-3/TRBV12-4

CDR3: CASSVALGVAPDTQYF
DNA: TGTGCCAGCAGCGTAGCTCTGGGTGTAGCCCCAGATACGCAGTATTTT
J: TRBJ2-3
size: NA
D: NA
V: TRBV9

CDR3: CASRKGLNSYNEQFF
DNA: TGTGCCAGCCGTAAGGGGCTAAACTCCTACAATGAGCAGTTCTTC
J: TRBJ2-1
size: NA
D: NA
V: TRBV6-5

CDR3: CASSPASAASYNEQFF
DNA: TGTGCCAGCTCCCCGGCTAGCGCTGCTTCCTACAATGAGCAGTTCTTC
J: TRBJ2-1
size: once
D: NA
V: TRBV28

CDR3: CASSQVLSGTGDQPQHF
DNA: TGCGCCAGCAGCCAAGTCCTCTCCGGGACAGGGGATCAGCCCCAGCATTTT
J: TRBJ1-5
size: once
D: TRBD1
V: TRBV4-1

CDR3: CASSEGRPSGNQPQHF
DNA: TGTGCCAGCAGTGAAGGGAGGCCCAGTGGCAATCAGCCCCAGCATTTT
J: TRBJ1-5
size: NA
D: NA
V: TRBV2

CDR3: CSVAGDNEQFF
DNA: TGCAGCGTCGCGGGGGACAATGAGCAGTTCTTC
J: TRBJ2-1
size: few
D: TRBD2
V: TRBV29-1

CDR3: CSAKDRGGMNTEAFF
DNA: TGCAGCGCGAAGGACAGGGGCGGAATGAACACTGAAGCTTTCTTT
J: TRBJ1-1
size: NA
D: TRBD1
V: TRBV29-1

CDR3: CASSQRQGASNQPQHF
DNA: TGTGCCAGCAGCCAAAGACAGGGGGCGAGCAATCAGCCCCAGCATTTT
J: TRBJ1-5
size: NA
D: TRBD1
V: TRBV3-1/TRBV3-2

CDR3: CASRDGRAVDTQYF
DNA: TGTGCCAGTAGAGACGGGAGGGCTGTGGATACGCAGTATTTT
J: TRBJ2-3
size: once
D: TRBD2
V: TRBV19

CDR3: CASSAGTSKPYEQYF
DNA: TGTGCCAGCAGCGCCGGGACTAGCAAACCCTACGAGCAGTACTTC
J: TRBJ2-7
size: NA
D: TRBD2
V: TRBV5-4

CDR3: CASNPSGTGTYEQYF
DNA: TGTGCCAGCAATCCCTCCGGGACAGGTACCTACGAGCAGTACTTC
J: TRBJ2-7
size: NA
D: TRBD1
V: TRBV28

CDR3: CASSRDRDAGELFF
DNA: TGTGCCAGCAGCCGGGACAGGGACGCCGGGGAGCTGTTTTTT
J: TRBJ2-2
size: NA
D: TRBD1
V: TRBV6-5

CDR3: CASSYSDRGQPQHF
DNA: TGTGCCAGCAGTTACTCCGACAGGGGACAGCCCCAGCATTTT
J: TRBJ1-5
size: once
D: TRBD1
V: TRBV6-2/TRBV6-3

CDR3: CASSLNTEAFF
DNA: TGTGCCAGCAGCCTAAACACTGAAGCTTTCTTT
J: TRBJ1-1
size: NA
D: NA
V: TRBV2

CDR3: CASSEVGEAPYEQYF
DNA: TGTGCCAGCAGTGAAGTAGGGGAGGCTCCCTACGAGCAGTACTTC
J: TRBJ2-7
size: many
D: NA
V: TRBV6-1

CDR3: CAISGSGSGDQPQHF
DNA: TGTGCCATCAGTGGATCTGGGTCGGGGGATCAGCCCCAGCATTTT
J: TRBJ1-5
size: NA
D: NA
V: TRBV10-3

CDR3: CASSSQGYGLSGANVLTF
DNA: TGTGCCAGCAGCTCCCAGGGATATGGCCTCTCTGGGGCCAACGTCCTGACTTTC
J: TRBJ2-6
size: NA
D: NA
V: TRBV28

CDR3: CATSEGAGETQYF
DNA: TGTGCCACCAGTGAAGGGGCGGGGGAGACCCAGTACTTC
J: TRBJ2-5
size: NA
D: NA
V: TRBV24-1

CDR3: CASSLTQVNGELFF
DNA: TGCGCCAGCAGCTTGACCCAGGTGAACGGGGAGCTGTTTTTT
J: TRBJ2-2
size: NA
D: NA
V: TRBV5-1

CDR3: CASSPGQGENQPQHF
DNA: TGTGCCAGCAGCCCGGGACAGGGGGAGAATCAGCCCCAGCATTTT
J: TRBJ1-5
size: few
D: TRBD1
V: TRBV7-9

CDR3: CASTLTGGYTEAFF
DNA: TGTGCCAGCACCCTGACAGGGGGCTACACTGAAGCTTTCTTT
J: TRBJ1-1
size: once
D: TRBD1
V: TRBV28

CDR3: CASSSLLANTEAFF
DNA: TGTGCCAGCAGCTCCCTCCTGGCTAACACTGAAGCTTTCTTT
J: TRBJ1-1
size: NA
D: NA
V: TRBV7-2

CDR3: CASRSSDSYTDTQYF
DNA: TGTGCCAGCAGGAGCAGCGACAGTTACACAGATACGCAGTATTTT
J: TRBJ2-3
size: NA
D: NA
V: TRBV2

CDR3: CASSIVWGGQETQYF
DNA: TGTGCCAGTAGTATCGTCTGGGGGGGCCAAGAGACCCAGTACTTC
J: TRBJ2-5
size: NA
D: TRBD2
V: TRBV19

CDR3: CASEVQGPYNEQFF
DNA: TGTGCCAGCGAAGTACAGGGACCCTACAATGAGCAGTTCTTC
J: TRBJ2-1
size: NA
D: NA
V: TRBV28

CDR3: CASSVRANNEQFF
DNA: TGTGCCAGCAGCGTAAGAGCTAACAATGAGCAGTTCTTC
J: TRBJ2-1
size: NA
D: NA
V: TRBV9

CDR3: CASSPSGAYEQYF
DNA: TGCGCCAGCAGCCCCTCGGGAGCCTACGAGCAGTACTTC
J: TRBJ2-7
size: once
D: NA
V: TRBV5-1

CDR3: CASSGQVREKLFF
DNA: TGTGCCAGCAGTGGACAGGTTCGTGAAAAACTGTTTTTT
J: TRBJ1-4
size: NA
D: TRBD1
V: TRBV28

CDR3: CASVTVGQEASGANVLTF
DNA: TGTGCCAGCGTCACCGTGGGACAGGAGGCCTCTGGGGCCAACGTCCTGACTTTC
J: TRBJ2-6
size: NA
D: TRBD1
V: TRBV18

CDR3: CASSWDGQASPLHF
DNA: TGTGCCAGCAGTTGGGATGGACAGGCGTCACCCCTCCACTTT
J: TRBJ1-6
size: few
D: TRBD1
V: TRBV28

CDR3: CATRQAGGPDTQYF
DNA: TGTGCCACCAGGCAAGCAGGGGGGCCAGATACGCAGTATTTT
J: TRBJ2-3
size: NA
D: NA
V: TRBV24-1

CDR3: CASEASGRGPNEQFF
DNA: TGTGCCAGCGAGGCTAGCGGGAGGGGACCCAATGAGCAGTTCTTC
J: TRBJ2-1
size: once
D: TRBD2
V: TRBV9

CDR3: CASSSGTRAGGNEQFF
DNA: TGCGCCAGCAGCTCCGGAACTAGGGCGGGGGGCAATGAGCAGTTCTTC
J: TRBJ2-1
size: NA
D: TRBD2
V: TRBV5-1

CDR3: CASSQAPVTGELFF
DNA: TGCGCCAGCAGCCAAGCCCCGGTCACCGGGGAGCTGTTTTTT
J: TRBJ2-2
size: few
D: NA
V: TRBV4-1

CDR3: CASSAQVNYGYTF
DNA: TGTGCCAGCAGCGCACAGGTTAACTATGGCTACACCTTC
J: TRBJ1-2
size: NA
D: NA
V: TRBV14

CDR3: CASRSGLAASEQYF
DNA: TGTGCCAGCAGGTCGGGACTAGCGGCCTCCGAGCAGTACTTC
J: TRBJ2-7
size: NA
D: TRBD2
V: TRBV2

CDR3: CASRKREAPYEQYF
DNA: TGCGCCAGCAGAAAGCGGGAGGCCCCCTACGAGCAGTACTTC
J: TRBJ2-7
size: NA
D: TRBD2
V: TRBV5-1

CDR3: CASSRTSGRIYEQYF
DNA: TGTGCCAGCAGTCGCACTAGCGGGAGAATCTACGAGCAGTACTTC
J: TRBJ2-7
size: NA
D: TRBD2
V: TRBV28

CDR3: CASSVRQGEKLFF
DNA: TGTGCCAGCAGCGTGCGACAGGGGGAAAAACTGTTTTTT
J: TRBJ1-4
size: NA
D: TRBD1
V: TRBV7-8

CDR3: CASSYSQANNEQFF
DNA: TGTGCCAGCAGTTACTCGCAGGCTAACAATGAGCAGTTCTTC
J: TRBJ2-1
size: NA
D: NA
V: TRBV6-5

CDR3: CASSKEAGSSYNEQFF
DNA: TGTGCCAGCAGCAAAGAGGCCGGGAGCTCCTACAATGAGCAGTTCTTC
J: TRBJ2-1
size: once
D: NA
V: TRBV21-1

CDR3: CASTRQGGSGYTF
DNA: TGTGCCAGCACACGACAGGGTGGGTCAGGCTACACCTTC
J: TRBJ1-2
size: once
D: TRBD1
V: TRBV2

CDR3: CASSHYPGQASTNEKLFF
DNA: TGTGCCAGCAGCCATTACCCGGGACAGGCCTCAACTAATGAAAAACTGTTTTTT
J: TRBJ1-4
size: NA
D: TRBD1
V: TRBV16

CDR3: CASSPLAGGFQETQYF
DNA: TGTGCCAGCTCACCCCTAGCGGGGGGATTCCAAGAGACCCAGTACTTC
J: TRBJ2-5
size: once
D: TRBD2
V: TRBV18

CDR3: CASSDRGEGPDTQYF
DNA: TGTGCCAGCAGTGATAGAGGGGAGGGGCCAGATACGCAGTATTTT
J: TRBJ2-3
size: NA
D: TRBD2
V: TRBV6-4

CDR3: CASSQVPAGGEQFF
DNA: TGCGCCAGCAGCCAAGTCCCAGCGGGGGGTGAGCAGTTCTTC
J: TRBJ2-1
size: NA
D: TRBD2
V: TRBV4-1

CDR3: CASGLAQGKHTYEQYF
DNA: TGTGCTAGTGGTTTGGCCCAGGGGAAGCACACCTACGAGCAGTACTTC
J: TRBJ2-7
size: NA
D: NA
V: TRBV12-5

CDR3: CASSIGVPDGYTF
DNA: TGTGCCAGTAGTATCGGGGTTCCCGATGGCTACACCTTC
J: TRBJ1-2
size: NA
D: NA
V: TRBV19